Included here is one TCR beta chain sequence, with context. Its antigen remains unidentified. The sample holds no much larger clone one base away, and base qualities are not on file. The data stem from a study of CD8 T cells in ankylosing spondylitis listed by TCRdb under 2017. Study-level background: The study set out to find disease-linked TCR variants by profiling T cell receptor beta repertoires in ankylosing spondylitis patients and healthy donors. In total, the full study cohort was made up of roughly 100 healthy donors and more than 20 ankylosing spondylitis patients. Samples of peripheral blood were taken, and for ankylosing spondylitis patients, synovial fluid was collected as well. Broad study findings and their caveats: Blood from ankylosing spondylitis patients appeared to be characterized by a TCR beta motif composed of several highly homologous amino acid variants. Some motif variants had previously been reported in the synovial fluid and blood of reactive arthritis patients, which suggests shared mechanisms of disease initiation. According to the report, matched synovial fluid samples from ankylosing spondylitis patients were significantly enriched for the disease-linked clones. The disease-linked clones showed a CD8+ phenotype and occurred at relatively low frequencies in peripheral blood.

Looking up the germline V gene yields CDR1 SGHTA and CDR2 FQGNSA. The CDR3 starts with the cysteine, ends with the phenylalanine, and has 13 residues. The retained sequence is limited to the CDR3, 39 bases, with the frame set at the first base. V is cut by 1 base and J by 6 bases, and the space between the germline ends is 7 bases. Sequencing was carried out with an Illumina MiSeq. Quantitative 5'-RACE with molecular barcodes was the method used to prepare the TCR beta libraries. Under the source paper's analysis protocol: To identify disease-linked TCR variants, a new computational method was used, one built on a probabilistic model of VDJ rearrangement. Using fastp trimming at Q25 and MiXCR clonotype assembly, TCRdb reanalyzed the public sequencing data and kept in-frame beta chains. CDR3 protein sequences are deduplicated, and each keeps its most common genes and DNA. TCRdb, not the authors, supplied the V and J calls. The sample records some 30,000 distinct CDR3 sequences, 12% to 15% of which are singletons. The ten most abundant clones make up 35% to 45% of the sample.

The chain was built from TRBV7-2 and TRBJ1-5; the D gene remains uncertain. The sequence was obtained from a male donor with ankylosing spondylitis or in good health (not recorded which). The sample consisted of blood. The CDR3 is CASSLGVGQPQHF. The base sequence is TGTGCCAGCAGCTTAGGAGTCGGTCAGCCCCAGCATTTT.